The 29 T cell receptor beta chains presented below share a single source sample, sequenced in a study of blood T cells in healthy people across ages. Alongside a J-beta primer mix, a sample-barcoded 5' primer served in a second PCR lasting about 7 to 11 cycles. Using its own MiXCR run on the 5' RACE reads, TCRdb lists one record per CDR3 protein. The repertoire includes about 1,800,000 distinct CDR3 sequences, under 30% of them detected once, and roughly 8.2% sits in the top ten. Sequencing was done on a sample of blood. These receptors were collected from a woman aged 25 to 39 in good health.

The chain combines TRBV10-2 with TRBJ2-1; D assignment may be TRBD1 or TRBD2 (5 bases each). Germline lookup yields CDR1 WSHSY and CDR2 SAAADI. The V and J ends lost 7 bases and 8 bases respectively, with 15 bases between them. The CDR3 sequence is 13 residues long. The CDR3 protein is CASNLEGDHEQFF. The CDR3 DNA reads as TGCGCCAGCAACCTGGAAGGGGACCATGAGCAGTTCTTC.

Many counts were recorded for this clonotype. This chain connects TRBV29-1 to TRBJ2-1; 9 positions match TRBD2. The V gene's germline CDR1 is SQVTM and CDR2 ANQGSEA. With 2 bases clipped from V and 7 bases from J, the junction kept 9 bases outside the gene matches. This CDR3 is built from 15 residues. The CDR3 sequence is CSVELRLAGPNEQFF. The CDR3 nucleotides are TGCAGCGTTGAATTGCGTCTAGCGGGGCCGAATGAGCAGTTCTTC.

This clonotype was observed many times. V is TRBV20-1 and J is TRBJ1-2; D gene unclear. Trimming stripped 4 bases from V and 2 bases from J, with 8 bases between. The CDR3 is 12 amino acids. Germline assignment: CDR1 DFQATT and CDR2 SNEGSKA (reference sequence). As DNA, the CDR3 is TGCAGTGCTAAGGCAGAGAACTATGGCTACACCTTC. Protein: CSAKAENYGYTF.

V is TRBV7-9 and J is TRBJ2-7; 13 bases map to TRBD2. This CDR3 has 16 amino acids. Losses at the gene ends were 1 base for V and 10 bases for J; bases not matched to a gene: 10. Germline lookup yields CDR1 SEHNR and CDR2 FQNEAQ (reference sequence). CDR3 DNA sequence: TGTGCCAGCAGCTTAGAGAGGACTAGCGGGGGCGAGGCCCAGTACTTC. This gives the protein CASSLERTSGGEAQYF.

This clonotype was detected ten times or more. V and J are TRBV7-2 and TRBJ2-7, with 10 bases aligning to TRBD1. Germline V gene data show CDR1 as SGHTA and CDR2 as FQGNSA. Trimming cost V 4 bases and J 4 bases; bases outside gene matches: 4. The CDR3 length is 14 residues. The CDR3 coding sequence is TGTGCCAGCAGCTGGGACAGGGGTTTTTACGAGCAGTACTTC. Translated, it gives CASSWDRGFYEQYF. Together with reference TRBV7-2 and TRBJ2-7, the CDR3 gives the full variable domain: GAGVSQSPSNKVTEKGKDVELRCDPISGHTALYWYRQSLGQGLEFLIYFQGNSAPDKSGLPSDRFSAERTGGSVSTLTIQRTQQEDSAVYLCASSWDRGFYEQYFGPGTRLTVT.

This clonotype has only a few counts. V and J are TRBV12-3 or TRBV12-4 and TRBJ2-1; D is ambiguous. V was clipped by 6 bases and J by 8 bases, with 14 bases between them. This CDR3 is built from 13 residues. The CDR3 here is CASSLYQAYEQFF. In nucleotides, the CDR3 is TGTGCCAGCAGCCTATATCAAGCATATGAGCAGTTCTTC.

The gene calls are TRBV20-1 and TRBJ2-1; TRBD2 agrees at 10 bases. V dropped 6 bases and J dropped 5; count of bases not matched to a gene: 10. Per germline, CDR1 DFQATT and CDR2 SNEGSKA (reference sequence). There are 15 residues in the CDR3. This CDR3 is CSAYGLAEYDNEQFF. CDR3 coding DNA: TGCAGTGCGTACGGACTAGCGGAGTACGACAATGAGCAGTTCTTC.

Worth noting for this clonotype: A read error may produce the germline difference seen at one junction end. CDR3 protein: CASSVGQAYDYTF. CDR3 nucleotide sequence: TGTGCCAGCAGTGTAGGACAGGCCTATGACTACACCTTC. J is TRBJ1-2 and V is TRBV6-1; the match to TRBD1 covers 7 bases. Germline CDR1 is MNHNS and CDR2 is SASEGT. This CDR3 is built from 13 residues.

In this sample, this clonotype turned up a few times. The chain has TRBV14 and TRBJ2-5; D call uncertain. Trimming pared 3 bases from V and 7 bases from J, leaving 12 bases between. This CDR3 is built from 13 residues. The V gene's germline CDR1 is SGHDN and CDR2 FVKESK. CDR3 residues: CASSHTNLGTQYF. CDR3 coding DNA: TGTGCCAGCAGCCATACTAATCTCGGGACCCAGTACTTC.

This clonotype was observed a handful of times. The chain has TRBV5-1 and TRBJ2-5; the D gene is possibly TRBD2 (7 bases). This CDR3 contains 18 residues. The germline CDR1 and CDR2 sequences are SGHRS and YFSETQ. Trimming took 5 bases from V and 0 from J, leaving 23 bases between them. The CDR3 DNA sequence: TGCGCCAGCAGAGGAGTGGGAGGGCGGGGGCCTCACCAAGAGACCCAGTACTTC. Translation gives CASRGVGGRGPHQETQYF.

The chain employs TRBV7-8 and TRBJ1-5, with D hard to call. V was shortened by 1 base and J by 6 bases, with 16 bases between the two germline ends. Germline CDR1 is SGHVS and CDR2 is FQNEAQ. The CDR3 runs to 16 residues. CDR3 amino acids: CASSLGAGLIVQPQHF. The CDR3 DNA follows: TGTGCCAGCAGCTTAGGAGCCGGCCTGATAGTTCAGCCCCAGCATTTT. Looking up the rest from reference TRBV7-8 and TRBJ1-5 gives the full variable domain: GAGVSQSPRYKVAKRGQDVALRCDPISGHVSLFWYQQALGQGPEFLTYFQNEAQLDKSGLPSDRFFAERPEGSVSTLKIQRTQQEDSAVYLCASSLGAGLIVQPQHFGDGTRLSIL.

The CDR3 reads CASSLGGRTQHF. CDR3 in DNA: TGTGCCAGCAGCTTAGGGGGACGGACCCAGCATTTT. This sequence joins TRBV7-2 and TRBJ1-5, with TRBD1 as a possible D gene (5 bases). The V and J ends lost 1 base and 11 bases respectively, with 9 bases between them. The CDR3 extends over 12 amino acids. Germline lookup yields CDR1 SGHTA and CDR2 FQGNSA.

Only a few counts were recorded for this clonotype. This rearrangement joins TRBV10-2 to TRBJ2-5; 11 bases align to TRBD2. CDR3 length: 13 amino acids. J lost 3 bases, V lost 9 bases, and 3 bases had no gene match. Looked up from germline, CDR1 is WSHSY and CDR2 is SAAADI. This CDR3 reads CASQTSGEETQYF. In DNA, the CDR3 is TGCGCCAGTCAGACTAGCGGGGAAGAGACCCAGTACTTC.

This clonotype was found a few times. The chain has TRBV2 and TRBJ2-3; D ambiguous. The ends were cut back, 7 bases at V and 0 bases at J, with 17 bases in the middle. The CDR3 has 16 residues. CDR1 and CDR2 from the germline V gene are SNHLY and FYNNEI. As DNA, the CDR3 is TGTGCCAGCACCTCTAATATGAAGGCTAGCACAGATACGCAGTATTTT. It codes for CASTSNMKASTDTQYF.

In its sample, this clonotype was seen many times. The chain links TRBV6-2 or TRBV6-3 to TRBJ2-4; TRBD1 or TRBD2 may be the D gene (6 bases each). V gave up 6 bases and J gave up 8 bases, with 14 bases separating them. This CDR3 region has 13 residues. Germline lookup yields CDR1 MNHEY and CDR2 SVGEGT. CDR3 region: CASRKGGADIQYF. CDR3 nucleotides: TGTGCCAGCAGAAAGGGGGGAGCGGACATTCAGTACTTC.

This sequence joins TRBV7-9 and TRBJ1-6, with D perhaps TRBD1 (5 bases). The CDR3 spans 18 residues. V lost 1 base, J lost 4 bases, and 17 bases lay in between. Germline V gene data show CDR1 as SEHNR and CDR2 as FQNEAQ (reference sequence). This CDR3 is CASSLETSGTAYNSPLHF. The DNA for the CDR3 is TGTGCCAGCAGCTTAGAGACCTCCGGGACGGCATATAATTCACCCCTCCACTTT.

The rearrangement links TRBV7-3 to TRBJ2-1; no clear D gene. This CDR3 is built from 13 residues. Germline lookup yields CDR1 SGHTA and CDR2 FQGTGA. Trimming left V 2 bases short and J 6 bases short, with 8 bases between. CDR3: CASSLDMANEQFF. The CDR3 DNA reads TGTGCCAGCAGCTTAGATATGGCCAATGAGCAGTTCTTC.

The rearrangement joins TRBV5-5 to TRBJ1-1; TRBD1 matches at 8 bases. CDR1 is SGHKS and CDR2 is YYEKEE in the germline V gene (reference sequence). The CDR3 contains 15 residues. The V and J ends lost 5 bases and 4 bases, in that order; junction bases with no gene match: 10. Written as DNA, the CDR3 is TGTGCCAGCAGTTGGACAGGGAGGATGGGCACTGAAGCTTTCTTT. It yields the protein CASSWTGRMGTEAFF. Full variable domain (outside the CDR3, taken from reference TRBV5-5 and TRBJ1-1): DAGVTQSPTHLIKTRGQQVTLRCSPISGHKSVSWYQQVLGQGPQFIFQYYEKEERGRGNFPDRFSARQFPNYSSELNVNALLLGDSALYLCASSWTGRMGTEAFFGQGTRLTVV.

The gene calls are TRBV5-1 and TRBJ1-2; 9 nucleotides match TRBD1. Germline loops: CDR1 SGHRS, CDR2 YFSETQ. Trimming cost V 7 bases and J 2 bases; bases outside gene matches: 6. The CDR3 has 14 residues. In DNA, the CDR3 is TGCGCCAGCGGCGAACAGGGGGCAAACTATGGCTACACCTTC. Its protein is CASGEQGANYGYTF. Full variable domain (outside the CDR3, taken from reference TRBV5-1 and TRBJ1-2): KAGVTQTPRYLIKTRGQQVTLSCSPISGHRSVSWYQQTPGQGLQFLFEYFSETQRNKGNFPGRFSGRQFSNSRSEMNVSTLELGDSALYLCASGEQGANYGYTFGSGTRLTVV.

Points on this clonotype: It may be a read error: a sequence one base away is much more abundant. The genes are TRBV7-9 and TRBJ2-5; 8 nucleotides match TRBD1. This CDR3 is 15 amino acids long. The germline V gene has CDR1 SEHNR and CDR2 FQNEAQ (reference sequence). The CDR3 loop is CAGSFLTGVGETQYF. In nucleotides, the CDR3 is TGTGCCGGCAGCTTCCTGACAGGGGTGGGAGAGACCCAGTACTTC.

This clonotype was detected ten times or more. The chain has TRBV24-1 and TRBJ2-1; 8 nucleotides agree with TRBD1. The CDR3 is made up of 15 amino acids. Germline V gene sequence: CDR1 KGHDR, CDR2 SFDVKD. Trimming took 4 bases from V and 8 from J; bases not matched to a gene: 9. The CDR3: CATSDRGQGRDEQFF. The CDR3 coding sequence is TGTGCCACCAGTGACCGAGGACAGGGAAGGGATGAGCAGTTCTTC.

This clonotype was counted a few times. V and J are TRBV6-6 and TRBJ2-2; no definite D call. Germline assignment: CDR1 MNHNY and CDR2 SVGAGI (reference sequence). The CDR3 loop spans 15 amino acids. The germline V and J ends were trimmed by 5 bases and 5 bases, with 15 bases remaining between them. CDR3 protein: CASSRIQVGTGELFF. CDR3 DNA sequence: TGTGCCAGCAGTCGGATACAAGTTGGGACCGGGGAGCTGTTTTTT.

V is TRBV6-6 and J is TRBJ2-7; the match to TRBD1 covers 10 bases. V trimming: 6 bases; J trimming: 0 bases; junction bases outside the gene matches: 5. The CDR3 is 15 residues long. Germline CDR1 MNHNY, CDR2 SVGAGI (reference sequence). CDR3 region: CASRGTGDSSYEQYF. The CDR3 DNA sequence: TGTGCCAGCAGGGGGACAGGGGACAGCTCCTACGAGCAGTACTTC.

J is TRBJ1-5 and V is TRBV2; weak D call: TRBD1 (5 bases). The V gene lost 11 bases and the J gene lost 5 bases, with 16 bases spanning the gap. This CDR3 contains 13 residues. Germline assignment: CDR1 SNHLY and CDR2 FYNNEI. The chain's CDR3 is CASHGTRDQPQHF. The CDR3 bases are TGTGCCTCCCACGGGACGCGGGATCAGCCCCAGCATTTT.

This clonotype occurred a few times. The rearrangement links TRBV19 to TRBJ1-6; a weak D match, TRBD1 (5 bases). Germline-derived CDR1 and CDR2 are LNHDA and SQIVND (reference sequence). CDR3 length equals 15 residues. The V end lost 3 bases, the J end lost 2 bases, and 8 bases lay between the germline ends. CDR3 residues: CASSIRVAYNSPLHF. CDR3 DNA: TGTGCCAGTAGTATCAGGGTGGCCTATAATTCACCCCTCCACTTT.

This clonotype was observed a handful of times. The rearrangement uses TRBV7-9 and TRBJ1-2; 10 bases agree with TRBD1. The CDR3 runs 16 residues. V trimming: 5 bases; J trimming: 3 bases; junction bases outside the gene matches: 9. Germline assignment: CDR1 SEHNR and CDR2 FQNEAQ (reference sequence). Here the CDR3 reads CASSVLRDRGDYGYTF. The CDR3 DNA follows: TGTGCCAGCAGCGTTCTCCGGGACAGGGGCGACTATGGCTACACCTTC.

The V call is TRBV4-2, the J call TRBJ2-1, with D perhaps matching TRBD1 or TRBD2 (5 bases each). CDR1 and CDR2 from the germline V gene are LGHNA and YNFKEQ. The V and J ends lost 0 bases and 15 bases respectively, with 15 bases between them. The CDR3 sequence is 13 residues long. CDR3 sequence reads: CASSQDSRTQGFF. The DNA for the CDR3 is TGTGCCAGCAGCCAAGATTCAAGGACTCAGGGGTTCTTC.

Worth noting for this clonotype: This may be a read error: a much more frequent sequence differs by one nucleotide. The chain uses TRBV30 and TRBJ1-1, with a tentative D call TRBD1 (6 bases). This CDR3 has 14 amino acids. Germline CDR1 reads GTSNPN; CDR2 reads SVGIG (reference sequence). The germline V and J ends were trimmed by 3 bases and 1 base, with 12 bases remaining between them. The CDR3 nucleotides read TGTGCCTGGAGGAGGACAGAGGGGAACACTGAAGCTTTCTTT. It is translated as CAWRRTEGNTEAFF.

This clonotype was seen a handful of times. The chain combines TRBV12-3 or TRBV12-4 with TRBJ2-7, with D unresolved. V was shortened by 7 bases and J by 3 bases, with 16 bases between the two germline ends. The length of the CDR3 is 14 residues. CDR3 nucleotides: TGTGCCAGCAACGGCCCCCGTTCCCGCTACGAGCAGTACTTC. Translated, it gives CASNGPRSRYEQYF.